One sample yielded the 18 T cell receptor beta chains listed below, sequenced in a study of shared clonotypes between healthy human individuals. Libraries were prepared by immunoSEQ multiplex PCR; TCRdb keeps only in-frame clonotypes and omits some of them. The sample includes approximately 2.1 million clones, roughly 93% seen only once; the top ten take approximately 0.4%. Sequenced material: naive CD4+ T cells from PBMCs. Subset indicated: CD45RA+ positively selected. The receptors were gathered from a man aged 18 to 29 in good health. Some clones in this sample may be carry-over from other donors' samples.

The chain links TRBV28 to TRBJ2-5; D call uncertain. CDR1 MDHEN and CDR2 SYDVKM come from the germline V gene. Trimming stripped 1 base from V and 1 base from J, with 7 bases between. The CDR3 consists of 14 residues. CDR3 sequence (DNA): TGTGCCAGCAGTTTATTGGGCTTCCAAGAGACCCAGTACTTC. As protein: CASSLLGFQETQYF.

The chain links TRBV5-4 to TRBJ2-3; D ambiguous. The CDR3 loop spans 14 amino acids. Germline assignment: CDR1 SGHNT and CDR2 YYREEE (reference sequence). V dropped 0 bases and J dropped 4 bases, with 9 bases sitting between them. CDR3 protein: CASSLDRTPDTQYF. DNA for the CDR3: TGTGCCAGCAGCTTGGACAGAACGCCAGATACGCAGTATTTT.

The chain links TRBV7-2 to TRBJ2-7, with 14 bases fitting TRBD2. Trimming took 4 bases from V and 0 from J; bases not matched to a gene: 11. The CDR3 runs 19 residues. The germline CDR1 and CDR2 sequences are SGHTA and FQGNSA. CDR3 DNA sequence: TGTGCCAGCAGCTCCAATCGACCGGGACTAGCGGGGGACTCCTACGAGCAGTACTTC. Its protein product is CASSSNRPGLAGDSYEQYF.

The chain links TRBV6-1 to TRBJ2-2; 12 bases are a match to TRBD1. V lost 6 bases and J lost 4; bases outside the gene matches: 3. This CDR3 has 15 amino acids. Germline CDR1 MNHNS, CDR2 SASEGT. CDR3 sequence: CASRGQGAVTGELFF. In nucleotides, the CDR3 is TGTGCCAGCAGGGGACAGGGGGCCGTCACCGGGGAGCTGTTTTTT.

The V gene is TRBV5-1, the J gene TRBJ2-2; 8 positions agree with TRBD1. This CDR3 region has 15 residues. The V and J ends lost 1 base and 5 bases, in that order; junction bases with no gene match: 4. Per the germline V gene, CDR1 is SGHRS and CDR2 is YFSETQ. CDR3 amino acids: CASSLWGQATGELFF. The DNA for the CDR3 is TGCGCCAGCAGCTTGTGGGGACAGGCGACCGGGGAGCTGTTTTTT.

The V call is TRBV5-6, the J call TRBJ2-1; D may be TRBD1 or TRBD2 (5 bases each). The germline gives CDR1 SGHDT, CDR2 YYEEEE. V was trimmed by 4 bases and J by 5 bases, leaving 25 bases between them. This CDR3 has 18 amino acids. The CDR3 DNA sequence: TGTGCCAGCAGCCCCAGACCACCGATTCGGGGCCTAAACAATGAGCAGTTCTTC. Translating it yields CASSPRPPIRGLNNEQFF.

The gene calls are TRBV28 and TRBJ2-7, with D possibly matching TRBD1 (7 bases). The CDR3 covers 14 residues. CDR1 and CDR2 from the germline V gene are MDHEN and SYDVKM. Trimming removed 6 bases at V and 3 bases at J, with 15 bases between. The CDR3 sequence is CASSTGGGSYEQYF. The CDR3 DNA reads as TGTGCCAGCAGCACCGGAGGGGGCAGCTACGAGCAGTACTTC.

V gene TRBV18 combines with J gene TRBJ2-1; 11 bases align to TRBD2. J was trimmed by 7 bases and V by 4 bases; bases with no gene match: 6. This CDR3 is 15 amino acids long. Per the germline V gene, CDR1 is KGHSH and CDR2 is LQKENI. The CDR3 reads CASSLLAGDLNEQFF. The DNA of the CDR3 is TGTGCCAGCTCACTACTAGCGGGAGACTTAAATGAGCAGTTCTTC.

The chain is built from TRBV5-4 and TRBJ1-2, with no clear D. Per germline, CDR1 SGHNT and CDR2 YYREEE (reference sequence). Deletions cut 1 base from V and 11 bases from J, with 21 bases between. The CDR3 is 15 amino acids. CDR3 in DNA: TGTGCCAGCAGCTTGAGGCCTCGACAATTAGGTGTTTACACCTTC. Protein sequence: CASSLRPRQLGVYTF. Complete variable domain (other parts from reference TRBV5-4 and TRBJ1-2): ETGVTQSPTHLIKTRGQQVTLRCSSQSGHNTVSWYQQALGQGPQFIFQYYREEENGRGNFPPRFSGLQFPNYSSELNVNALELDDSALYLCASSLRPRQLGVYTFGSGTRLTVV.

This chain connects TRBV7-9 to TRBJ2-7; the D is unclear. The V gene lost 3 bases and the J gene lost 0 bases, with 15 bases spanning the gap. The CDR3 is 16 residues long. Per germline, CDR1 SEHNR and CDR2 FQNEAQ (reference sequence). The CDR3 sequence is CASSFLRGADSYEQYF. The CDR3, as DNA: TGTGCCAGCAGCTTTCTTCGCGGCGCGGACTCCTACGAGCAGTACTTC. Full variable domain (missing parts from reference TRBV7-9 and TRBJ2-7): DTGVSQNPRHKITKRGQNVTFRCDPISEHNRLYWYRQTLGQGPEFLTYFQNEAQLEKSRLLSDRFSAERPKGSFSTLEIQRTEQGDSAMYLCASSFLRGADSYEQYFGPGTRLTVT.

The V gene is TRBV9, the J gene TRBJ1-1, with D uncertain. V was clipped by 2 bases and J by 4 bases, with 12 bases between them. This CDR3 comprises 14 residues. Per the germline V gene, CDR1 is SGDLS and CDR2 is YYNGEE. The DNA of the CDR3 is TGTGCCAGCAGCGTTTCAACTCTGGGCACTGAAGCTTTCTTT. It specifies CASSVSTLGTEAFF.

In DNA, the CDR3 is TGTGCCAGCAGTTTAGGGGGGGCCAATAATGAAAAACTGTTTTTT. As protein: CASSLGGANNEKLFF. The chain combines TRBV28 with TRBJ1-4; tentatively, D is TRBD1 (6 bases). V shed 2 bases and J shed 4 bases, with 11 bases lying between them. Germline CDR1 MDHEN, CDR2 SYDVKM. The CDR3 length is 15 residues.

The V call is TRBV28, the J call TRBJ1-2; D ambiguous. The CDR3 is 15 residues long. The germline V gene encodes CDR1 MDHEN and CDR2 SYDVKM. V was clipped by 5 bases and J by 8 bases, with 21 bases between them. The CDR3 DNA follows: TGTGCCAGCAGTATCCCAACAATCCCATCGTACGGCTACACCTTC. This encodes CASSIPTIPSYGYTF.

This clone was seen only once. Its ends do not fully match the called genes, so a read error is possible. This sequence joins TRBV23-1 and TRBJ1-2; unclear D gene. TRBV23-1 is noted as an ORF with a role that remains uncertain. The length of the CDR3 is 14 residues. CDR3 sequence reads: CASTQEGNNYGYTF. Written as DNA, the CDR3 is TGCGCCAGCACTCAAGAGGGTAATAACTATGGCTACACCTTC.

J is TRBJ2-1 and V is TRBV4-1; D uncertain. V dropped 3 bases and J dropped 5 bases, with 8 bases sitting between them. Germline loops: CDR1 MGHRA, CDR2 YSYEKL. The CDR3 runs 13 residues. CDR3 bases: TGCGCCAGCAGCCAGGGGATCCACAATGAGCAGTTCTTC. Amino acids: CASSQGIHNEQFF.

V is TRBV5-1 and J is TRBJ2-7; 10 bases align to TRBD2. Trimming removed 5 bases from V and 5 bases from J; junction bases left unmatched: 7. The CDR3 runs to 14 residues. Germline CDR1 is SGHRS and CDR2 is YFSETQ. CDR3 nucleotides: TGCGCCAGCAGAGGGTCTAGCGGGAGTCACGAGCAGTACTTC. As protein: CASRGSSGSHEQYF.

The chain joins TRBV6-6 to TRBJ1-1, with 8 bases that match TRBD1. CDR3 length equals 15 residues. Losses at the gene ends were 2 bases for V and 6 bases for J; bases not matched to a gene: 8. Germline V gene sequence: CDR1 MNHNY, CDR2 SVGAGI (reference sequence). The CDR3 nucleotides read TGTGCCAGCAGTTACAATAGTCAGGGGGCCGCTGAAGCTTTCTTT. It encodes CASSYNSQGAAEAFF.

This chain joins TRBV5-1 and TRBJ1-5; 7 bases match TRBD1. Looked up from germline, CDR1 is SGHRS and CDR2 is YFSETQ. This CDR3 region has 14 residues. V lost 4 bases and J lost 6; bases outside the gene matches: 7. The CDR3 DNA is TGCGCCAGCAGCCTCACACCAGGGGGTCAGCCCCAGCATTTT. This gives the protein CASSLTPGGQPQHF.